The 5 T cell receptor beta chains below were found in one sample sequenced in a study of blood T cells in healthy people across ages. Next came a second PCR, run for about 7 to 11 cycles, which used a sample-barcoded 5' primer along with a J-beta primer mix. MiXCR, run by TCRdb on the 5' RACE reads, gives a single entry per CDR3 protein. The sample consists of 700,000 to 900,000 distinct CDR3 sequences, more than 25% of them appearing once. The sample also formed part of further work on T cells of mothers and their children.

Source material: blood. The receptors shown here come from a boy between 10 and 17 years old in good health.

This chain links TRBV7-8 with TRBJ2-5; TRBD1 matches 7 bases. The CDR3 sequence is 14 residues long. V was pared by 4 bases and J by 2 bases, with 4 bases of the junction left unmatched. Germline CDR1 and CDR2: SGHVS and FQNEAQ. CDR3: CASSSETGQETQYF. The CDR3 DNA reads TGTGCCAGCAGCTCAGAGACAGGGCAAGAGACCCAGTACTTC.

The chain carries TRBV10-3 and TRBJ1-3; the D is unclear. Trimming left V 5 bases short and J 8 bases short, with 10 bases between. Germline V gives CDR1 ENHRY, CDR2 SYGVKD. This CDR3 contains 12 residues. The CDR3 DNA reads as TGTGCCATCAGTACGCGGGTAGACACCATATATTTT. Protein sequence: CAISTRVDTIYF.

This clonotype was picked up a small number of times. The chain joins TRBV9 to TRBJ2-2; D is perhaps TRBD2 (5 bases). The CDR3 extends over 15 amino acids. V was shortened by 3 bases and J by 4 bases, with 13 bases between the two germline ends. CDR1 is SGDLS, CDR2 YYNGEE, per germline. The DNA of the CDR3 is TGTGCCAGCAGCGAGGGAGTGGCGGGCACCGGGGAGCTGTTTTTT. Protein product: CASSEGVAGTGELFF.

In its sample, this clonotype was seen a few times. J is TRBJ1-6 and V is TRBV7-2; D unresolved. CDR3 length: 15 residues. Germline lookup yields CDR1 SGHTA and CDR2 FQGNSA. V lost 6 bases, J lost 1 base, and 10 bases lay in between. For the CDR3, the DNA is TGTGCCAGCAGTCAAACGGTGTCCTATAATTCACCCCTCCACTTT. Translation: CASSQTVSYNSPLHF. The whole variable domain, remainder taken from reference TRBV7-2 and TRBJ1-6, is GAGVSQSPSNKVTEKGKDVELRCDPISGHTALYWYRQSLGQGLEFLIYFQGNSAPDKSGLPSDRFSAERTGGSVSTLTIQRTQQEDSAVYLCASSQTVSYNSPLHFGNGTRLTVT.

DNA for the CDR3: TGCAGTGCCCCCCGGGGGATTGGGGCCAAAAACATTCAGTACTTC. As protein: CSAPRGIGAKNIQYF. This chain connects TRBV20-1 to TRBJ2-4; perhaps TRBD2 as D (6 bases). The V gene lost 6 bases and the J gene lost 1 base, with 16 bases spanning the gap. Germline V gives CDR1 DFQATT, CDR2 SNEGSKA (reference sequence). CDR3 length: 15 amino acids.